Reported below is one T cell receptor (beta chain). This specimen belongs to a study of T-cell reconstitution after alpha-beta-depleted transplantation in children. The CDR3 contains 14 residues. V was shortened by 0 bases and J by 6 bases, with 15 bases between the two germline ends. Germline assignment: CDR1 DFQATT and CDR2 SNEGSKA (reference sequence). Using unique molecular identifiers, the investigators prepared the TCRbeta library. MiXCR was run by TCRdb on the PCR reads, yielding one entry per CDR3 protein. The sample carries some 200,000 distinct CDR3 sequences, approximately 6.8% recorded once.

The V call is TRBV20-1, the J call TRBJ2-7, with D perhaps matching TRBD2 (6 bases). This clonotype was obtained from a human donor who donated a stem cell graft to a child with Wiskott-Aldrich syndrome. The material was PBMCs from the stem cell graft donor, obtained from the stem cell graft. CDR3 protein: CSARDPVVGGEQYF. For the CDR3, the DNA is TGCAGTGCTAGAGATCCAGTGGTGGGAGGCGAGCAGTACTTC.